The T cell receptor (beta chain) described here comes from a study of T cells in tumors after PD-1 blockade. The V segment lost 5 bases and the J segment 3 bases; nucleotides outside the gene matches: 3. The CDR3 runs 14 residues. CDR1 and CDR2 (germline): WNHNN, SYGVQD (reference sequence). Only in-frame clones appear in the TCRdb table, and some are missing; sequencing was by immunoSEQ multiplex PCR. The table has approximately 59,000 clones, roughly 78% seen once. The input for sequencing was PBMCs, taken before anti-PD-1 treatment. This sequence was found in a human donor with basal cell carcinoma. V and J are TRBV10-1 and TRBJ2-3; 9 bases match TRBD2. The CDR3 is CASSRSGGTDTQYF. The CDR3 DNA sequence: TGCGCCAGCAGTCGTAGCGGGGGAACAGATACGCAGTATTTT.